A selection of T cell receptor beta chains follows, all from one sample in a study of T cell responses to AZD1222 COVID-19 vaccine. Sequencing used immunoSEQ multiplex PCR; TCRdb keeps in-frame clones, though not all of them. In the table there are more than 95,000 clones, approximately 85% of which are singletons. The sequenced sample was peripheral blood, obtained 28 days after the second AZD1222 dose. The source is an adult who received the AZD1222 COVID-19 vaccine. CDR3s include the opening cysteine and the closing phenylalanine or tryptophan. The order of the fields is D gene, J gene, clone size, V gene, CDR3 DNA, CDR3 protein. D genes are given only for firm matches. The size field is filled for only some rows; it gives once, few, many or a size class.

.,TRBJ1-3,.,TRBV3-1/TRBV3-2,TGTGCCAGCAGCCAGGGGGGGGGCATCAGCTCTGGAAACACCATATATTTT,CASSQGGGISSGNTIYF
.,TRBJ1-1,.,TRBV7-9,TGTGCCAGCAGCTCCGGGGTTGGGGGCACTGAAGCTTTCTTT,CASSSGVGGTEAFF
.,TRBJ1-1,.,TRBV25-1,TGTGCCAGCAGTCCAGGAGGACAGTCTGAAGCTTTCTTT,CASSPGGQSEAFF
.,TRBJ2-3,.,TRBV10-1,TGCGCCAGCAGTTCTACAGTTGCTAGCACAGATACGCAGTATTTT,CASSSTVASTDTQYF
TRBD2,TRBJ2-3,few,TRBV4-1,TGCGCCAGCAGCCAAGAAGGACTAGCGGATAGCACAGATACGCAGTATTTT,CASSQEGLADSTDTQYF
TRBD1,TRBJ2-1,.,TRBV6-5,TGTGCCAGCAACCGGGACAGATACAATGAGCAGTTCTTC,CASNRDRYNEQFF
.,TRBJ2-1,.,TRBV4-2,TGTGCCAGCAGCCAAGATCTAGTAAATGAGCAGTTCTTC,CASSQDLVNEQFF
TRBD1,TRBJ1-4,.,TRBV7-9,TGTGCCAGCAGCTTAGGGACAGGGGGTGAAAAACTGTTTTTT,CASSLGTGGEKLFF
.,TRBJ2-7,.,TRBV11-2,TGTGCCAGCAGCCCGGTCCCCCCATCCTACGAGCAGTACTTC,CASSPVPPSYEQYF
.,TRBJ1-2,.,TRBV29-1,TGCAGCGGGTGGACGTACAACTATGGCTACACCTTC,CSGWTYNYGYTF
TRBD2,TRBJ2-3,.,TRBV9,TGTGCCAGCAGCGTAGGGAGACTAGCGGGCACAGATACGCAGTATTTT,CASSVGRLAGTDTQYF
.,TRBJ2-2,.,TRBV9,TGTGCCAGCAGCGTAGCTCAACCCACCGGGGAGCTGTTTTTT,CASSVAQPTGELFF
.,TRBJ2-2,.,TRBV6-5,TGTGCCAGCAGTTCCTTAGGGGGTTTATCCGGGGAGCTGTTTTTT,CASSSLGGLSGELFF
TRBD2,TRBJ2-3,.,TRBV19,TGTGCCAGTAGTATGATGGGAGCGGGGAGCACAGATACGCAGTATTTT,CASSMMGAGSTDTQYF
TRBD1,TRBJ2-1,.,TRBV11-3,TGTGCCAGCACCCTAGGGGGCCCTTACAATGAGCAGTTCTTC,CASTLGGPYNEQFF
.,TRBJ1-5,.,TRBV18,TGTGCCAGCTCACCACCAGGGGGTAGCAATCAGCCCCAGCATTTT,CASSPPGGSNQPQHF
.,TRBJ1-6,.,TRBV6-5,TGTGCCAGCATGGCCAGGGACTATAATTCACCCCTCCACTTT,CASMARDYNSPLHF
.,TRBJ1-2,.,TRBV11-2,TGTGCCAGCAGTTTAGAAGGGTCGAAAGCTAACTATGGCTACACCTTC,CASSLEGSKANYGYTF
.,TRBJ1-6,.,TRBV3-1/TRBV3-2,TGTGCCAGCAGCCAGGGGGGACGGAATTCACCCCTCCACTTT,CASSQGGRNSPLHF
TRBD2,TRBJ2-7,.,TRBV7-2,TGTGCCAGCAGCTTCGTCGGCGGGGGGGGATCCTACGAGCAGTACTTC,CASSFVGGGGSYEQYF
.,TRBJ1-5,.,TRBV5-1,TGCGCCAGCAGCTTGGACGGGGTCGGGGGCAATCAGCCCCAGCATTTT,CASSLDGVGGNQPQHF
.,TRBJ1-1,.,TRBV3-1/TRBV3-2,TGTGCCAGCAGCCATGGGGGGTGGAACACTGAAGCTTTCTTT,CASSHGGWNTEAFF
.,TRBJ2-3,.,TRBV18,TGTGCCAGCTCACCCATACGGACCCCCGGGACAGATACGCAGTATTTT,CASSPIRTPGTDTQYF
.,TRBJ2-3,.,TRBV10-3,TGTGCCATCAGTGAGTCGTCCGGGGCAGATACGCAGTATTTT,CAISESSGADTQYF
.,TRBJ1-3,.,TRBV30,TGTGCCTGGAGTGTACGTAAAGAGGGAAACGCCATATATTTT,CAWSVRKEGNAIYF
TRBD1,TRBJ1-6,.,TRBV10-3,TGTGCCATCAGTGGTGGACAGGGGGAGGCTTCACCCCTCCACTTT,CAISGGQGEASPLHF
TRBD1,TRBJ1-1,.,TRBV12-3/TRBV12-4,TGTGCCAGCACTAGACAGGGGTTCACTGAAGCTTTCTTT,CASTRQGFTEAFF
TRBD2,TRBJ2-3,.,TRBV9,TGTGCCAGCAGCGTGTCGGGGGGGAGCACAGATACGCAGTATTTT,CASSVSGGSTDTQYF
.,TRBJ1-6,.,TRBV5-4,TGTGCCAGCAGCTTGGTGCCGGGTAATTCACCCCTCCACTTT,CASSLVPGNSPLHF
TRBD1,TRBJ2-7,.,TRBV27,TGTGCCAGCAGGGCAGGGGGCATTTACGAGCAGTACTTC,CASRAGGIYEQYF
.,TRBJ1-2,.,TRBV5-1,TGCGCCAGCAGCTTGATCGAGACAGGCCATGTCGATGGCTACACCTTC,CASSLIETGHVDGYTF
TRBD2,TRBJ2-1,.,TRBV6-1,TGTGCCAGCAGTGGAATGATACTAGCGGGGGGAGATAATGAGCAGTTCTTC,CASSGMILAGGDNEQFF
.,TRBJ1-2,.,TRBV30,TGTGCCTGGAGTTCAAGGGACGGCTATGGCTACACCTTC,CAWSSRDGYGYTF
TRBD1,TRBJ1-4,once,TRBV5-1,TGCGCCAGCAGCCGGAGAACTGGGACAGGGGATATGACTAATGAAAAACTGTTTTTT,CASSRRTGTGDMTNEKLFF
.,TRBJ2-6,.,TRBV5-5,TGTGCCAGCAGCTTGGGTCTGATTCAGTCTGGGGCCAACGTCCTGACTTTC,CASSLGLIQSGANVLTF
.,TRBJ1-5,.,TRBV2,TGTGCCAGCAGTAAAGAGGGATTCTCTTCCCAGCATTTT,CASSKEGFSSQHF
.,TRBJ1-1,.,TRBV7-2,TGTGCCAGCAGCACTCCGGGCACAAACACTGAAGCTTTCTTT,CASSTPGTNTEAFF
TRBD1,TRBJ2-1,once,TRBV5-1,TGCGCCAGCAGCTTGGCCGGGACAGGGACCTACAATGAGCAGTTCTTC,CASSLAGTGTYNEQFF
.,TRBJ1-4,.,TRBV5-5,TGTGCCAGCAGCTTTGTTCCTAGAGTCGGGGAAAAACTGTTTTTT,CASSFVPRVGEKLFF
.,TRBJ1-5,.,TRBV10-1,TGCGCCAGCTCGGGGGACGGCTATCAGCCCCAGCATTTT,CASSGDGYQPQHF
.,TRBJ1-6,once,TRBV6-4,TGTGCCAGCAGTGATTCAGACAGGTCCACGACACCCCTCCACTTT,CASSDSDRSTTPLHF
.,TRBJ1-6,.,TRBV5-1,TGCGCCAGCAGCTTGGAGGGCAGGGTTAATTCACCCCTCCACTTT,CASSLEGRVNSPLHF